The T cell receptor (beta chain) under discussion was sequenced for a study of human CD8 memory T cell subsets. General study results and limits: Chao1 was used to estimate diversity, and its estimates suggested stem-like memory T cells were more diverse than precursor exhausted T cells. Effector memory subsets were less diverse than the similarly diverse stem-like memory and precursor exhausted subsets.

CDR3 length equals 14 residues. CDR1 is LNHDA, CDR2 SQIVND, per germline (reference sequence). A note on this clonotype: The antigen remains unidentified.

TCR beta libraries were made by UMI-labeled 5' RACE. From the 5' RACE reads, TCRdb lists one entry per CDR3 protein and no DNA. The sample has 15,000 to 20,000 distinct CDR3 sequences. The source of the PBMC was buffy coats of healthy donors. This TCR was sampled from a human donor in good health. Sequenced input: CD8+ stem-like memory T cells (TSCM and TCM) sorted from PBMCs. Subset meaning: stem-like memory CD8 T cells (TSTEM), CCR7+ PD-1- TIGIT-. The chain links TRBV19 to TRBJ2-2; TCRdb picks TRBD2, but there is no DNA to check that call. CDR3 region: CASEGGGIVWELFF.